Only a few counts were recorded for the clone carrying this T cell receptor (beta chain). Its antigen is as yet unknown. V lost 5 bases and J 7 bases, leaving 18 bases between the germline ends. There are 15 residues in the CDR3. Germline-derived CDR1 and CDR2 are PRHDT and FYEKMQ (reference sequence). Assay used: immunoSEQ multiplex PCR; TCRdb lists only in-frame clones, some missing. The table shows about 20,000 clones, with about 87% occurring only once. The data originate from a study of chemoradiotherapy in HPV16-positive cancers. Whole-study findings and limits: Only two HPV16-positive patients supplied the functional HPV-specificity definition. Non-HPV-specific T cells did not expand in tumors during treatment, whereas candidate HPV-specific clones and E7-related motifs did.

The V call is TRBV13, the J call TRBJ2-4, with D perhaps matching TRBD1 or TRBD2 (7 bases each). The sample in question was blood, obtained from a patient who underwent chemoradiotherapy. The receptor was derived from a human donor with HPV-associated anogenital cancer. CDR3 DNA: TGTGCCAGCAGCCGGAGGGGGGGGACAGACAACATTCAGTACTTC. Translated: CASSRRGGTDNIQYF.